These T cell receptor beta chains were read from a single sample in a study of blood T cell repertoires in COVID-19. Sequenced by immunoSEQ multiplex PCR; TCRdb stores in-frame clones only, minus some. The sample includes 270,000 or so clones, more than 65% of them seen just once. The sample consisted of peripheral blood. The origin of the receptors is a young woman with acute or convalescent COVID-19. Both conserved end residues are part of each CDR3. Fields, in order: D gene, J gene, clone size, V gene, CDR3 DNA, CDR3 protein. A D gene is named only where the DNA matches it firmly. Clone size is given for some rows only: seen once, a few or many times, or a class if the clone is expanded.

d_call: TRBD2
j_call: TRBJ2-1
clone_size: -
v_call: TRBV7-8
cdr3_nt: TGTGCCAGCAGTGGACTAGCGGGTTCCTACAATGAGCAGTTCTTC
cdr3_aa: CASSGLAGSYNEQFF

d_call: TRBD1
j_call: TRBJ1-1
clone_size: -
v_call: TRBV11-3
cdr3_nt: TGTGCCAGCAGCAAAGGGGGCCCGGGCACTGAAGCTTTCTTT
cdr3_aa: CASSKGGPGTEAFF

d_call: TRBD2
j_call: TRBJ2-3
clone_size: once
v_call: TRBV11-2
cdr3_nt: TGTGCCAGCAGCCCAATAGCGGGAGGAAGCACAGATACGCAGTATTTT
cdr3_aa: CASSPIAGGSTDTQYF

d_call: TRBD1
j_call: TRBJ2-5
clone_size: -
v_call: TRBV19
cdr3_nt: TGTGCCAGTCAGACAGGGCCTCAAGAGACCCAGTACTTC
cdr3_aa: CASQTGPQETQYF

d_call: TRBD1
j_call: TRBJ2-1
clone_size: -
v_call: TRBV5-5
cdr3_nt: TGTGCCAGCAGCCAAGGACCACAGGGGGCCCAATACAATGAGCAGTTCTTC
cdr3_aa: CASSQGPQGAQYNEQFF

d_call: -
j_call: TRBJ1-1
clone_size: -
v_call: TRBV7-2
cdr3_nt: TGTGCCAGCAGCCCAGGGGCCGCGTATTTGTCTTTCTTT
cdr3_aa: CASSPGAAYLSFF

d_call: TRBD1
j_call: TRBJ1-1
clone_size: -
v_call: TRBV19
cdr3_nt: TGTGCCACCCTAACCAGACAGGGGGCCGGGACTGAAGCTTTCTTT
cdr3_aa: CATLTRQGAGTEAFF

d_call: -
j_call: TRBJ2-6
clone_size: -
v_call: TRBV6-5
cdr3_nt: TGTGCCAGCCGACCAGGGGACTCTGGGGCCAACGTCCTGACTTTC
cdr3_aa: CASRPGDSGANVLTF

d_call: -
j_call: TRBJ2-6
clone_size: once
v_call: TRBV27
cdr3_nt: TGTGCCAGCAGTTTATTATCGCCGGGACAACCCTCTGGGGCCAACGTCCTGACTTTC
cdr3_aa: CASSLLSPGQPSGANVLTF

d_call: TRBD1
j_call: TRBJ2-1
clone_size: -
v_call: TRBV10-1
cdr3_nt: TGCGCCAGCAGTCCCTACGGGACAGAGCCAAACAATGAGCAGTTCTTC
cdr3_aa: CASSPYGTEPNNEQFF

d_call: TRBD1
j_call: TRBJ2-1
clone_size: -
v_call: TRBV27
cdr3_nt: TGTGCCAGCAGTGGGGCAGGGGGTGGCAATGAGCAGTTCTTC
cdr3_aa: CASSGAGGGNEQFF

d_call: TRBD1
j_call: TRBJ2-1
clone_size: -
v_call: TRBV29-1
cdr3_nt: TGCAGCTCCAGACAGGGATACAATGAGCAGTTCTTC
cdr3_aa: CSSRQGYNEQFF

d_call: TRBD1
j_call: TRBJ1-6
clone_size: -
v_call: TRBV18
cdr3_nt: TGTGCCAGCTCACGGGGACAGGGGGGATCACCCCTCCACTTT
cdr3_aa: CASSRGQGGSPLHF

d_call: TRBD2
j_call: TRBJ2-7
clone_size: -
v_call: TRBV30
cdr3_nt: TGTGCCTGGGAGACTAGCGGGAGCGGGTACGAGCAGTACTTC
cdr3_aa: CAWETSGSGYEQYF

d_call: -
j_call: TRBJ2-7
clone_size: -
v_call: TRBV4-1
cdr3_nt: TGCGCCAGCAGCCAAGACCCCGCGACTAGAGCCTACGAGCAGTACTTC
cdr3_aa: CASSQDPATRAYEQYF

d_call: -
j_call: TRBJ2-7
clone_size: -
v_call: TRBV24-1
cdr3_nt: TGTGGTGGGGGGACCTACGAGCAGTACTTC
cdr3_aa: CGGGTYEQYF

d_call: -
j_call: TRBJ1-2
clone_size: -
v_call: TRBV4-3
cdr3_nt: TGCGCCAGCAGCCAAGAAACAGGGAACGGCTACACCTTC
cdr3_aa: CASSQETGNGYTF

d_call: TRBD2
j_call: TRBJ2-7
clone_size: -
v_call: TRBV6-5
cdr3_nt: TGTGCCAGCAGTTACTCAGCGGGAGTTCCCTACGAGCAGTACTTC
cdr3_aa: CASSYSAGVPYEQYF

d_call: -
j_call: TRBJ2-1
clone_size: -
v_call: TRBV6-5
cdr3_nt: TGTGCCAGCAGTTCGGCTAGCGAAAACAATGAGCAGTTCTTC
cdr3_aa: CASSSASENNEQFF

d_call: -
j_call: TRBJ2-3
clone_size: -
v_call: TRBV9
cdr3_nt: TGTGCCAGCAGCCCGCGAAAACTGGGGGGATGGCGCACAGATACGCAGTATTTT
cdr3_aa: CASSPRKLGGWRTDTQYF

d_call: -
j_call: TRBJ2-1
clone_size: once
v_call: TRBV19
cdr3_nt: TGTGCCAGTAGTACTACCACCGGGACAGGGGTGGTAGCGGGAGTTTACAATGAGCAGTTCTTC
cdr3_aa: CASSTTTGTGVVAGVYNEQFF

d_call: TRBD1
j_call: TRBJ2-5
clone_size: -
v_call: TRBV7-9
cdr3_nt: TGTGCCAGCAGCCGATACCGGGACAGGGTATACCAGTACTTC
cdr3_aa: CASSRYRDRVYQYF